A selection of T cell receptor beta chains follows, all from one sample in a study of blood T cell repertoires in COVID-19. The method was immunoSEQ multiplex PCR; TCRdb's version includes in-frame clones alone and lacks a portion of them. The sample lists approximately 120,000 clones; roughly 90% were seen once. Material for sequencing was peripheral blood. These TCRs come from a middle-aged man with acute or convalescent COVID-19. Each CDR3 is given with its conserved first and last residue. A D gene is named only where the DNA matches it firmly. Size tells how often a clone was seen (once, few, many) or the class of an expanded clone, and some rows leave it out.

j_gene,d_gene,abundance,v_gene,CDR3nt,CDR3aa
TRBJ2-2,TRBD2,.,TRBV19,TGTGCCAGTAGTATTTTTAGTCTAGCGGAGAACACCGGGGAGCTGTTTTTT,CASSIFSLAENTGELFF
TRBJ2-1,.,.,TRBV5-1,TGCGCCAGCAGCAGGCGCGGGGAAAGCTCCTACAATGAGCAGTTCTTC,CASSRRGESSYNEQFF
TRBJ2-5,TRBD1,.,TRBV7-2,TGTGCCAGCAGCCCCGACAGGGGGCGGCAAGAGACCCAGTACTTC,CASSPDRGRQETQYF
TRBJ2-2,TRBD2,.,TRBV10-2,TGCGCCAGCAGGCCACCGACTAGCGGGAGGGCCGGGGAGCTGTTTTTT,CASRPPTSGRAGELFF
TRBJ1-5,.,.,TRBV6-5,TGTGCCAGCAGCCCGGACAGTCCAGGTCAGCCCCAGCATTTT,CASSPDSPGQPQHF
TRBJ1-5,.,few,TRBV7-2,TGTGCCAGCAGCTTAGATCTTCAGCCCCAGCATTTT,CASSLDLQPQHF
TRBJ1-1,.,.,TRBV2,TGTGCCAGCAGTCCGGACAGAGGGGCTTTCTTT,CASSPDRGAFF
TRBJ1-1,TRBD1,.,TRBV6-5,TGTGCCAGCAGAGACAGGGCTGAAGCTTTCTTT,CASRDRAEAFF
TRBJ2-7,.,.,TRBV2,TGTGCCAGCAGTGGCCCAGGGAAAGCCTACGAGCAGTACTTC,CASSGPGKAYEQYF
TRBJ1-1,.,.,TRBV19,TGTGCCAGTAGTATAGTCGTGGGGGCAGGGAACACTGAAGCTTTCTTT,CASSIVVGAGNTEAFF
TRBJ2-5,TRBD2,.,TRBV3-1/TRBV3-2,TGTGCCAGCAGCCAAGAACCCCCAGGATTACTAGCGGGAGAAGAGACCCAGTACTTC,CASSQEPPGLLAGEETQYF
TRBJ2-1,TRBD2,.,TRBV3-1/TRBV3-2,TGTGCCAGCAGCCACGGGACTAGCGGGAGTGAGCAGTTCTTC,CASSHGTSGSEQFF
TRBJ2-1,.,.,TRBV5-1,TGCGCCAGCAGCTTGACCGCTAGCATCAATGAGCAGTTCTTC,CASSLTASINEQFF
TRBJ2-7,.,.,TRBV5-1,TGCGCCAGCAGCTTGTCCCCTAGTGGTGAATACGAGCAGTACTTC,CASSLSPSGEYEQYF
TRBJ1-4,.,.,TRBV7-8,TGTGCCAGCAGCTCTAGCGGGGGGACTAATGAAAAACTGTTTTTT,CASSSSGGTNEKLFF
TRBJ2-7,TRBD2,few,TRBV11-3,TGTGCCAGCAGCTTAGCAGGAGAGGCGGGAGGGCCTTCGGGCTGCGAGCAGTACTTC,CASSLAGEAGGPSGCEQYF
TRBJ2-3,.,.,TRBV7-6,TGTGCCAGCAGCTTATCTCCTAGCACAGATACGCAGTATTTT,CASSLSPSTDTQYF
TRBJ2-7,.,few,TRBV7-2,TGTGCCAGCAGCCCTCGGGGTGGCGGAGCCTACGAGCAGTACTTC,CASSPRGGGAYEQYF
TRBJ2-7,TRBD2,.,TRBV2,TGTGCCAGCAGCCGACTAGCGGGCTCCTACGAGCAGTACTTC,CASSRLAGSYEQYF
TRBJ2-3,.,.,TRBV5-1,TGCGCCAGCAGCTGGGGGACTGGCACAGATACGCAGTATTTT,CASSWGTGTDTQYF
TRBJ1-6,.,.,TRBV7-2,TGTGCCAGCAGCTTACTAGGGAGTAATTCACCCCTCCACTTT,CASSLLGSNSPLHF
TRBJ1-4,.,.,TRBV5-6,TGTGCCAGCAGCCTCCTATCGACAGAAAAACTGTTTTTT,CASSLLSTEKLFF
TRBJ1-5,TRBD1,.,TRBV2,TGTGCCAGCAGTGGAGGGACAGGTAGGGGATATCAGCCCCAGCATTTT,CASSGGTGRGYQPQHF
TRBJ2-2,TRBD1,once,TRBV30,TGTGCCTGGAAGGGACAGAAGAACACCGGGGAGCTGTTTTTT,CAWKGQKNTGELFF
TRBJ2-7,TRBD2,few,TRBV6-5,TGTGCCAGCAGAGACGGGACTAGCGGGCCCTACGAGCAGTACTTC,CASRDGTSGPYEQYF
TRBJ2-3,.,.,TRBV5-4,TGTGCCAGCAGCTTGGTATTTACAGATACGCAGTATTTT,CASSLVFTDTQYF
TRBJ1-6,.,.,TRBV6-5,TGTGCCAGCACCCGTGGGGCGGGGAATTCACCCCTCCACTTT,CASTRGAGNSPLHF
TRBJ1-5,.,.,TRBV24-1,TGTGCCACCAGTGACCAAACAGGGAACGTTTGCAATCAGCCCCAGCATTTT,CATSDQTGNVCNQPQHF
TRBJ2-7,.,.,TRBV7-9,TGTGCCAGCAGCTTAGGTCAGGGGCTATACTTC,CASSLGQGLYF
TRBJ2-7,TRBD1,.,TRBV9,TGTGCCAGCAGCGTCCAACCGGGACAGGGGATCTACGAGCAGTACTTC,CASSVQPGQGIYEQYF
TRBJ2-4,TRBD2,.,TRBV27,TGTGCCAGCAGTTTATCTAGCGGGAGTCTTGAAAACATTCAGTACTTC,CASSLSSGSLENIQYF
TRBJ2-1,TRBD1,few,TRBV11-2,TGTGCCAGCAGCTACATACAGGGGTACAATGAGCAGTTCTTC,CASSYIQGYNEQFF
TRBJ1-5,TRBD1,.,TRBV2,TGTGCCAGCATGCCTTGGCCAACAGGGGGCAATCAGCCCCAGCATTTT,CASMPWPTGGNQPQHF
TRBJ1-5,.,.,TRBV18,TGTGCCAGCTCACCAAACCAGCGGCAGCCCCAGCATTTT,CASSPNQRQPQHF
TRBJ1-3,TRBD1,few,TRBV5-4,TGTGCCAGCAGCCAGGGGGTAGGCTCTGGAAACACCATATATTTT,CASSQGVGSGNTIYF
TRBJ2-3,TRBD2,.,TRBV15,TGTGCCACCAATATCGGACTAGCGGCCTCTAGCACAGATACGCAGTATTTT,CATNIGLAASSTDTQYF
TRBJ2-7,.,few,TRBV9,TGTGCCAGCAGCGTAAGTGGCACAAGCTCCTACGAGCAGTACTTC,CASSVSGTSSYEQYF
TRBJ2-7,TRBD2,.,TRBV5-1,TGCGCCAGCAGCTTGGACGAGGCGAGGCGGGAGGTCTACGAGCAGTACTTC,CASSLDEARREVYEQYF
TRBJ2-5,TRBD2,.,TRBV5-1,TGCGCCAGCAGCAGGAGCGGGAGGGCCCAAGAGACCCAGTACTTC,CASSRSGRAQETQYF
TRBJ2-7,TRBD2,.,TRBV2,TGTGCCAGCAGCCCTGGGGTAGCGGGAGGTTTGGACGAGCAGTACTTC,CASSPGVAGGLDEQYF